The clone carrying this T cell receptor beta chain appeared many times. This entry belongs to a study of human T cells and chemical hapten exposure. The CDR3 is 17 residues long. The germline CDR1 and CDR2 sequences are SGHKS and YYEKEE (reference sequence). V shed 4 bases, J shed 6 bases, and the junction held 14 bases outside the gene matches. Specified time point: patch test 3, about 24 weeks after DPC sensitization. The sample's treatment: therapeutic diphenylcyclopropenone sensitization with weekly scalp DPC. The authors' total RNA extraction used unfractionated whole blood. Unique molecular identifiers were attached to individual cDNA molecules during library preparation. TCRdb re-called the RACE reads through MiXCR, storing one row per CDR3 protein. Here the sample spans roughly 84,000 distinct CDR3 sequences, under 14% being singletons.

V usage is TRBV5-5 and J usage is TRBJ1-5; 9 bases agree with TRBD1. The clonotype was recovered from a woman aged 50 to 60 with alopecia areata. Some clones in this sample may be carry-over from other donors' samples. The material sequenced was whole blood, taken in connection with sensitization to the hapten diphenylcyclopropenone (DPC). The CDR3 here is CASSLRLDRGRAQPQHF. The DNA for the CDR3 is TGTGCCAGCAGCCTTCGATTGGACAGGGGAAGGGCTCAGCCCCAGCATTTT.